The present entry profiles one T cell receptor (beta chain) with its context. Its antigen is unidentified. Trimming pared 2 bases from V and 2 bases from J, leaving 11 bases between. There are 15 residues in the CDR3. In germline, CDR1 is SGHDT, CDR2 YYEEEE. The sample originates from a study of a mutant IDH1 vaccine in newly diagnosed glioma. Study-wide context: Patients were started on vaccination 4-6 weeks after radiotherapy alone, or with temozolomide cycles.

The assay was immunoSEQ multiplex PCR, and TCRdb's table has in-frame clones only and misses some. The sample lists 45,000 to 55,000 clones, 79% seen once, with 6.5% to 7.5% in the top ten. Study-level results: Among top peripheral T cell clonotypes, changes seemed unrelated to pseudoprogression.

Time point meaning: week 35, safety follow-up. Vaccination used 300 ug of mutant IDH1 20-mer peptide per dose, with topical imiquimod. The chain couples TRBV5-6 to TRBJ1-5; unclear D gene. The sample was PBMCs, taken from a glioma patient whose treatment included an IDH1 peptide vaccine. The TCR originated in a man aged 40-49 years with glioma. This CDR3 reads CASSLAKHGNQPQHF. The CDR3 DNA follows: TGTGCCAGCAGCTTAGCCAAACACGGCAATCAGCCCCAGCATTTT.